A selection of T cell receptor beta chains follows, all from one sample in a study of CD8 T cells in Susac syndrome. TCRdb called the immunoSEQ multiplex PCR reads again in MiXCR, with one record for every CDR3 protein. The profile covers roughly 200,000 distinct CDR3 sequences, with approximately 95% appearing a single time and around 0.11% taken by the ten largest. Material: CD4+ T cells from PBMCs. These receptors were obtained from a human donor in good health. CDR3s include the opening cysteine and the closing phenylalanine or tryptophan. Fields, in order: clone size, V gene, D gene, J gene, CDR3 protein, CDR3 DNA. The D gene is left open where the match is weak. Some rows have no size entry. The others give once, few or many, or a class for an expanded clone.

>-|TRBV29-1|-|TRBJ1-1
CSVAGQFGDTEAFF
TGCAGCGTGGCCGGACAGTTTGGAGACACTGAAGCTTTCTTT
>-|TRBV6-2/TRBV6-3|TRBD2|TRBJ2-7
CASGLVFYEQYF
TGTGCCAGCGGACTAGTTTTCTACGAGCAGTACTTC
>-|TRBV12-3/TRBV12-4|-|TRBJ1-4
CASSFAPNEKLFF
TGTGCCAGCAGTTTTGCGCCTAATGAAAAACTGTTTTTT
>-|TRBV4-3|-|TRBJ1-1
CASSPETGTEAFF
TGCGCCAGCAGCCCAGAAACGGGAACTGAAGCTTTCTTT
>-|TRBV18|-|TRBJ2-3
CASSPPSVGTDTQYF
TGTGCCAGCTCACCTCCTAGCGTGGGCACAGATACGCAGTATTTT
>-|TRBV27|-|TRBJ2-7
CASSLIAQGPTYEQYF
TGTGCCAGCAGTTTAATCGCGCAGGGACCGACCTACGAGCAGTACTTC
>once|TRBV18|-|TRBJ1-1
CASSGQPNMNTEAFF
TGTGCCAGCTCGGGACAACCCAACATGAACACTGAAGCTTTCTTT
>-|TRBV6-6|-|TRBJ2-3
CASSYSPTDTDTQYF
TGTGCCAGCAGTTACTCACCGACAGACACAGATACGCAGTATTTT
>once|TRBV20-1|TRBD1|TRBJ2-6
CSALTGGPLRGANVLTF
TGCAGTGCTTTGACAGGGGGTCCCTTGAGGGGGGCCAACGTCCTGACTTTC
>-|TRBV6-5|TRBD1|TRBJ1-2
CASTPTGNYGYTF
TGTGCCAGCACCCCGACAGGGAACTATGGCTACACCTTC
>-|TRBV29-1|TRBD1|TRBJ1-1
CSVEPDRTGTEAFF
TGCAGCGTTGAACCGGACAGGACGGGCACTGAAGCTTTCTTT
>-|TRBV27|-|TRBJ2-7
CASSFRPIAYEQYF
TGTGCCAGCAGTTTCCGGCCGATAGCCTACGAGCAGTACTTC
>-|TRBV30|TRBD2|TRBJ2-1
CAWNRGLAGLNEQFF
TGTGCCTGGAATAGGGGACTAGCGGGCCTCAATGAGCAGTTCTTC
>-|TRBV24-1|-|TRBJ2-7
CATSTTYEQYF
TGTGCCACCAGTACAACCTACGAGCAGTACTTC
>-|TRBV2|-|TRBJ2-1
CASSVDYSPFF
TGTGCCAGCAGTGTAGACTACTCCCCGTTCTTC
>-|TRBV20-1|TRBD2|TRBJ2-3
CSHLGLAGEGDTQYF
TGCAGTCACTTGGGACTAGCGGGAGAGGGAGATACGCAGTATTTT
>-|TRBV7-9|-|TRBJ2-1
CASSSIIVRRGDEQFF
TGTGCCAGCAGCTCTATCATAGTACGGCGGGGCGATGAGCAGTTCTTC
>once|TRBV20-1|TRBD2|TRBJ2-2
CTLGLAGVRIGELFF
TGCACCCTAGGACTAGCGGGAGTTCGGATCGGGGAGCTGTTTTTT
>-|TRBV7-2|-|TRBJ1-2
CASSIDSYGYTF
TGTGCCAGCAGCATAGACAGCTATGGCTACACCTTC
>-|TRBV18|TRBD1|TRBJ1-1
CASSPNRGENTEAFF
TGTGCCAGCTCACCTAACAGGGGCGAGAACACTGAAGCTTTCTTT
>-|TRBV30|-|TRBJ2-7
CAWSVWESYEQYF
TGTGCCTGGAGTGTATGGGAGAGCTACGAGCAGTACTTC
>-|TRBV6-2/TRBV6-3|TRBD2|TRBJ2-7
CASSPPGLAAAVPDEQYF
TGTGCCAGCTCTCCCCCGGGACTAGCGGCCGCAGTACCCGACGAGCAGTACTTC
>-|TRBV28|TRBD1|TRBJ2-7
CASTRGTGEYEQYF
TGTGCCAGCACCCGCGGGACAGGGGAGTACGAGCAGTACTTC
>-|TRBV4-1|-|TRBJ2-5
CASSQEEGGREETQYF
TGCGCCAGCAGCCAAGAGGAGGGGGGGAGGGAAGAGACCCAGTACTTC
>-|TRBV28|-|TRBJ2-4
CASSLQGTKNIQYF
TGTGCCAGCAGTTTACAGGGAACCAAAAACATTCAGTACTTC
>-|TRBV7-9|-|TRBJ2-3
CASSPAGQMVTDTQYF
TGTGCCAGCAGTCCGGCAGGACAGATGGTCACAGATACGCAGTATTTT
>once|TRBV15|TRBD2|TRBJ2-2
CATSTSGRASGELFF
TGTGCCACCTCAACTAGCGGGAGGGCCTCGGGGGAGCTGTTTTTT
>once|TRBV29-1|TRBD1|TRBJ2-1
CSFRDRGYNEQFF
TGCAGCTTCCGGGACAGGGGCTACAATGAGCAGTTCTTC
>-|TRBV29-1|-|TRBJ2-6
CSVTINSGANVLTF
TGCAGCGTGACGATAAACTCTGGGGCCAACGTCCTGACTTTC
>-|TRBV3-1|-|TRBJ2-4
CASSQTGWIQYF
TGTGCCAGCAGCCAAACAGGGTGGATTCAGTACTTC
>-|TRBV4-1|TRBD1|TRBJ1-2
CASSQPGTGGFGYTF
TGCGCCAGCAGCCAACCCGGGACAGGGGGCTTTGGCTACACCTTC
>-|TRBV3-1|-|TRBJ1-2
CASSNRGGNYGYTF
TGTGCCAGCAGCAACCGTGGGGGGAACTATGGCTACACCTTC
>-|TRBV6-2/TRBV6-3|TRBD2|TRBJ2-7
CASKSGGRSEQYF
TGTGCCAGCAAGTCGGGAGGAAGATCCGAGCAGTACTTC
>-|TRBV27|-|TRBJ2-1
CASSSPGEGEQFF
TGTGCCAGCAGTTCCCCGGGAGAAGGTGAGCAGTTCTTC
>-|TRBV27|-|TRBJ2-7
CASSADRTYEQYF
TGTGCCAGCAGTGCTGACAGGACCTACGAGCAGTACTTC
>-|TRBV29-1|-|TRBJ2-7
CSVVRGEREQYF
TGCAGCGTTGTTAGAGGGGAGAGGGAGCAGTACTTC
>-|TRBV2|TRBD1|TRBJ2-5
CAGRQGPETQYF
TGTGCCGGAAGACAGGGACCAGAGACCCAGTACTTC
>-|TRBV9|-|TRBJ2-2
CASSPSTTNTGELFF
TGTGCCAGCAGCCCTTCTACAACAAACACCGGGGAGCTGTTTTTT
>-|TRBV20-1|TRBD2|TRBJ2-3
CSAPPSGRSTDTQYF
TGCAGTGCTCCCCCTAGCGGACGAAGCACAGATACGCAGTATTTT
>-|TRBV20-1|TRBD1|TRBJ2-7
CSAGGQGFSYEQYF
TGCAGTGCTGGAGGACAGGGATTCTCCTACGAGCAGTACTTC
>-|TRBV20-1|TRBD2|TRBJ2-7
CSALLHKRLAGGPGLEQYF
TGCAGTGCTCTCCTACACAAACGACTAGCGGGAGGGCCAGGGCTCGAGCAGTACTTC
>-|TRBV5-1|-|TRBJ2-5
CASSLGPGRGETQYF
TGCGCCAGCAGCTTGGGACCGGGAAGGGGAGAGACCCAGTACTTC
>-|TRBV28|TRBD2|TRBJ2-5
CASSPRGVETQYF
TGTGCCAGCAGTCCTCGGGGGGTCGAGACCCAGTACTTC
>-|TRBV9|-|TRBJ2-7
CASSANWDPDYEQYF
TGTGCCAGCAGCGCGAACTGGGACCCCGACTACGAGCAGTACTTC
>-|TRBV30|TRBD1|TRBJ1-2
CAWKPSTGVGYTF
TGTGCCTGGAAGCCTTCAACAGGGGTCGGCTACACCTTC
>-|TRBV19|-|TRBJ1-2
CASSTLGDYGYTF
TGTGCCAGTAGTACGTTGGGGGACTATGGCTACACCTTC
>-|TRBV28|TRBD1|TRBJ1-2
CASRTTGIGGYTF
TGTGCCAGCAGAACGACAGGGATAGGCGGCTACACCTTC
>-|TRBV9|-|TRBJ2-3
CASSLDSSVTDTQYF
TGTGCCAGCAGCCTAGACAGCTCAGTCACAGATACGCAGTATTTT
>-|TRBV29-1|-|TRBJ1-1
CSVDRGSYTEAFF
TGCAGCGTTGACAGGGGTAGTTACACTGAAGCTTTCTTT
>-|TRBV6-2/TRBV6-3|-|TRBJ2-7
CASSRGDFTYEQYF
TGTGCCAGCAGTAGGGGGGACTTCACCTACGAGCAGTACTTC
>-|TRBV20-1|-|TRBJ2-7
CSAQTSYEQYF
TGCAGTGCTCAGACTTCCTACGAGCAGTACTTC
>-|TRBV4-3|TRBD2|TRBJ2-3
CASSQTSGSADTQYF
TGCGCCAGCAGCCAGACTAGCGGGAGCGCAGATACGCAGTATTTT
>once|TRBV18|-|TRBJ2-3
CASSPPLARTHTQYF
TGTGCCAGCTCACCACCCCTAGCACGCACCCATACGCAGTATTTT
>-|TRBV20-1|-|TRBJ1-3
CSARDVGSGNTIYF
TGCAGTGCTAGAGACGTAGGCTCTGGAAACACCATATATTTT
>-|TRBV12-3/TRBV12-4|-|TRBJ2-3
CASSPHPDNTDTQYF
TGTGCCAGCAGTCCCCACCCGGATAACACAGATACGCAGTATTTT
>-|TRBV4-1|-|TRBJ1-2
CASSQGWGLGYGYTF
TGCGCCAGCAGCCAAGGGTGGGGATTGGGCTATGGCTACACCTTC
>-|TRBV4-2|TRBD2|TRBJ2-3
CASSHLSTSGRNTQYF
TGTGCCAGCAGCCACCTAAGTACTAGCGGGAGAAATACGCAGTATTTT
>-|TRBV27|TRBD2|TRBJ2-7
CASSLVPGLAIYEQYF
TGTGCCAGCTCTTTAGTCCCGGGACTAGCGATCTACGAGCAGTACTTC
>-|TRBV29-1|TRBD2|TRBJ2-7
CSVLGLAGGPYEQYF
TGCAGCGTCCTCGGACTAGCGGGAGGCCCCTACGAGCAGTACTTC
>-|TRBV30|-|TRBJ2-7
CACVKSTYEQYF
TGTGCCTGCGTAAAGTCCACCTACGAGCAGTACTTC